These T cell receptor beta chains were read from a single sample in a study of regulatory T cells in long-lasting Graves disease. One entry per CDR3 protein, called by TCRdb with MiXCR from the multiplex PCR reads. The table has some 250,000 distinct CDR3 sequences, about 18% seen once. This same sample was also taken into another study, of T cells in Graves' hyperthyroidism and ophthalmopathy.

The sample was peripheral blood mononuclear cells (PBMCs), taken at new diagnosis, from a patient treated with antithyroid drugs. All receptors derive from a woman aged 25 to 39 with Graves disease. Both conserved end residues are part of each CDR3. The D gene is left open where the match is weak.

CDR3 protein: CASSSGLAGSEQYF; D gene: TRBD2; V gene: TRBV5-5
CDR3 protein: CASSPLPGTSGPGELFF; D gene: TRBD2; V gene: TRBV6-2/TRBV6-3
CDR3 protein: CASSIGTSGNQPQHF; D gene: NA; V gene: TRBV9
CDR3 protein: CASSRLNRGRYQETQYF; D gene: TRBD1; V gene: TRBV5-4
CDR3 protein: CASSYTTSGNTDTQYF; D gene: TRBD2; V gene: TRBV5-1
CDR3 protein: CASGLLLWETQYF; D gene: NA; V gene: TRBV12-5
CDR3 protein: CSARDLSLVAYNEQFF; D gene: NA; V gene: TRBV20-1
CDR3 protein: CSVEPVRYGYTF; D gene: NA; V gene: TRBV29-1
CDR3 protein: CASRPSPSQPQHF; D gene: NA; V gene: TRBV12-3/TRBV12-4
CDR3 protein: CASSTGIGRQETQYF; D gene: NA; V gene: TRBV7-9
CDR3 protein: CASSPPSVTTYEQYF; D gene: NA; V gene: TRBV18
CDR3 protein: CASSARRNYNEQFF; D gene: NA; V gene: TRBV11-2
CDR3 protein: CASSERGVNYGYTF; D gene: NA; V gene: TRBV6-1
CDR3 protein: CASSGSGDEQYF; D gene: NA; V gene: TRBV5-1
CDR3 protein: CASSLNPRGNQPQHF; D gene: NA; V gene: TRBV27
CDR3 protein: CASSEYPPGISQPQHF; D gene: NA; V gene: TRBV6-1
CDR3 protein: CATSRGGAGDKNIQYF; D gene: NA; V gene: TRBV15
CDR3 protein: CASSPGTGGFSPLHF; D gene: NA; V gene: TRBV7-2
CDR3 protein: CSARSSGRGPYNEQFF; D gene: NA; V gene: TRBV20-1
CDR3 protein: CASSIVGGDNQPQHF; D gene: NA; V gene: TRBV19
CDR3 protein: CASSSGSGYEQYF; D gene: NA; V gene: TRBV12-3/TRBV12-4
CDR3 protein: CATSRGPRGEKLFF; D gene: NA; V gene: TRBV15
CDR3 protein: CAIRSSGTNWGYTF; D gene: NA; V gene: TRBV10-3
CDR3 protein: CASSLVDRAYQPQHF; D gene: TRBD1; V gene: TRBV7-2
CDR3 protein: CASSPGRGIDEQFF; D gene: NA; V gene: TRBV18
CDR3 protein: CASSDPGTEQFF; D gene: NA; V gene: TRBV10-1
CDR3 protein: CSARFRDFTEEQYF; D gene: NA; V gene: TRBV20-1
CDR3 protein: CASSSTDTDTQYF; D gene: NA; V gene: TRBV7-9
CDR3 protein: CASSAAEMGMTPQHF; D gene: NA; V gene: TRBV25-1
CDR3 protein: CASSLMGQGLGSPLHF; D gene: TRBD1; V gene: TRBV5-1
CDR3 protein: CASSPRRGYGYTF; D gene: NA; V gene: TRBV5-5
CDR3 protein: CASSQPGQGDEKLFF; D gene: TRBD1; V gene: TRBV4-1
CDR3 protein: CATSDSRDSVVDPDTQYF; D gene: NA; V gene: TRBV24-1
CDR3 protein: CASSPRDEQFF; D gene: NA; V gene: TRBV18
CDR3 protein: CASSENRDSLGYTF; D gene: TRBD1; V gene: TRBV25-1
CDR3 protein: CASTVDRVAYEQYF; D gene: TRBD1; V gene: TRBV6-2/TRBV6-3
CDR3 protein: CAGGSGVGGYTF; D gene: NA; V gene: TRBV10-3
CDR3 protein: CASSAGTAHHSGNTIYF; D gene: NA; V gene: TRBV6-1
CDR3 protein: CASSQPRTGDSYGYTF; D gene: TRBD1; V gene: TRBV4-1
CDR3 protein: CATSHLDEQFF; D gene: NA; V gene: TRBV15
CDR3 protein: CAISTTGQNTGELFF; D gene: NA; V gene: TRBV10-3
CDR3 protein: CASRPGTQEAFF; D gene: NA; V gene: TRBV7-9
CDR3 protein: CSADQRAETQYF; D gene: NA; V gene: TRBV20-1
CDR3 protein: CAISETWPSGGQSTDTQYF; D gene: TRBD2; V gene: TRBV10-3
CDR3 protein: CASSLGPGQLSYEQYF; D gene: NA; V gene: TRBV5-1
CDR3 protein: CSATSLAGGADTQYF; D gene: TRBD2; V gene: TRBV20-1
CDR3 protein: CASSFGGGRGMNTEAFF; D gene: NA; V gene: TRBV5-4
CDR3 protein: CASSQEGALAEAFF; D gene: NA; V gene: TRBV4-1
CDR3 protein: CSAWDRGDDQPQHF; D gene: TRBD1; V gene: TRBV20-1
CDR3 protein: CASSLAGTGYNEQYF; D gene: TRBD1; V gene: TRBV7-9
CDR3 protein: CASSRSAGGQETQYF; D gene: NA; V gene: TRBV11-2
CDR3 protein: CASSYGQGPMNTEAFF; D gene: TRBD1; V gene: TRBV4-1
CDR3 protein: CASSFRAFYEQYF; D gene: NA; V gene: TRBV11-2
CDR3 protein: CASSLDLRTEASYGYTF; D gene: NA; V gene: TRBV11-2
CDR3 protein: CASSLEEGVQETQYF; D gene: NA; V gene: TRBV7-6
CDR3 protein: CSASGGSYNEQFF; D gene: TRBD2; V gene: TRBV20-1
CDR3 protein: CASSPPAPEQFF; D gene: NA; V gene: TRBV18
CDR3 protein: CASSLTRNEQYF; D gene: NA; V gene: TRBV7-2